These 18 T cell receptor beta chains came from one sample sequenced in a study of CD8 T cells in Susac syndrome. RNA totalling roughly 0.45 to 1 ug underwent reverse transcription with random hexamers. TCRdb fed the immunoSEQ multiplex PCR reads into MiXCR, producing one record per CDR3 protein. Of about 190,000 distinct CDR3 sequences in the sample, 80% to 95% are singletons; the top ten hold around 0.1%. Sequenced sample: CD4+ T cells from PBMCs. Receptor source: a human donor in good health.

V usage is TRBV5-1 and J usage is TRBJ1-6; TRBD1 matches 7 bases. The CDR3 contains 14 residues. Germline V lookup: CDR1 SGHRS, CDR2 YFSETQ. J gave up 7 bases and V 5 bases, and 6 bases lay outside the gene matches. CDR3 protein: CASSPGTVNSPLHF. DNA of the CDR3: TGCGCCAGCAGTCCCGGGACAGTGAATTCACCCCTCCACTTT.

The chain combines TRBV19 with TRBJ1-6, with unresolved D. This CDR3 spans 15 amino acids. Germline V gene lookup returns CDR1 LNHDA and CDR2 SQIVND (reference sequence). V was trimmed by 7 bases and J by 5 bases, leaving 15 bases between them. In DNA, the CDR3 is TGTGCCAGTAATTCTTGGGCGGCGGATAATTCACCCCTCCACTTT. Residues: CASNSWAADNSPLHF. Full variable domain (missing parts from reference TRBV19 and TRBJ1-6): DGGITQSPKYLFRKEGQNVTLSCEQNLNHDAMYWYRQDPGQGLRLIYYSQIVNDFQKGDIAEGYSVSREKKESFPLTVTSAQKNPTAFYLCASNSWAADNSPLHFGNGTRLTVT.

The V and J genes are TRBV20-1 and TRBJ2-5, with D maybe TRBD1 (6 bases). Germline V gene sequence: CDR1 DFQATT, CDR2 SNEGSKA (reference sequence). This CDR3 is built from 12 residues. The V gene lost 5 bases and the J gene lost 4 bases, with 11 bases spanning the gap. The CDR3 is CSADSGVETQYF. DNA of the CDR3: TGCAGTGCTGACTCAGGGGTAGAGACCCAGTACTTC.

This chain connects TRBV6-2 or TRBV6-3 to TRBJ1-2; TRBD1 matches at 7 bases. The junction had 8 bases not matched to a gene; V was cut back by 5 bases and J by 5 bases. The germline V gene has CDR1 MNHEY and CDR2 SVGEGT. This CDR3 has 14 residues. This CDR3 reads CASSTVQGTYGYTF. The DNA of the CDR3 is TGTGCCAGCAGTACCGTACAGGGGACATATGGCTACACCTTC.

The chain has TRBV6-5 and TRBJ1-4; D is unresolved. Trimming took off 0 bases at V and 2 bases at J, with 7 bases between the two ends. CDR1 is MNHEY and CDR2 is SVGAGI in the germline V gene. This CDR3 region has 15 residues. The CDR3 DNA reads as TGTGCCAGCAGTTACTCGCACCCCACTAATGAAAAACTGTTTTTT. It is translated as CASSYSHPTNEKLFF.

CDR3 residues: CASSRLPPGQGISGANVLTF. DNA of the CDR3: TGTGCCAGCTCACGTCTCCCTCCGGGACAGGGGATCTCTGGGGCCAACGTCCTGACTTTC. The rearrangement joins TRBV18 to TRBJ2-6, with 10 bases identical to TRBD1. V dropped 4 bases and J dropped 0; count of bases not matched to a gene: 12. The CDR3 contains 20 residues. From germline, CDR1 is KGHSH and CDR2 LQKENI. Combining the CDR3 with reference TRBV18 and TRBJ2-6 gives the whole variable domain NAGVMQNPRHLVRRRGQEARLRCSPMKGHSHVYWYRQLPEEGLKFMVYLQKENIIDESGMPKERFSAEFPKEGPSILRIQQVVRGDSAAYFCASSRLPPGQGISGANVLTFGAGSRLTVL.

This chain uses TRBV5-1 with TRBJ2-3; perhaps TRBD1 as D (6 bases). Germline assignment: CDR1 SGHRS and CDR2 YFSETQ. The CDR3 covers 14 residues. V gave up 4 bases and J gave up 4 bases, with 13 bases separating them. The CDR3: CASSRTGYADTQYF. CDR3 sequence (DNA): TGCGCCAGCAGCCGCACAGGGTACGCAGATACGCAGTATTTT.

The chain uses TRBV2 and TRBJ2-3; D unclear. V gave up 3 bases and J gave up 2 bases, with 15 bases separating them. This CDR3 is built from 16 residues. From germline, CDR1 is SNHLY and CDR2 FYNNEI. CDR3 DNA sequence: TGTGCCAGCAGTGACCTTGGAGCGTCTCCCACAGATACGCAGTATTTT. Translation: CASSDLGASPTDTQYF.

The rearrangement joins TRBV20-1 to TRBJ2-1, with a tentative D call TRBD1 (6 bases). Trimming took off 1 base at V and 5 bases at J, with 21 bases between the two ends. Germline-derived CDR1 and CDR2 are DFQATT and SNEGSKA (reference sequence). The CDR3 is 17 residues long. CDR3 region: CSARALWGLALNNEQFF. CDR3 in DNA: TGCAGTGCTAGAGCCCTGTGGGGGCTAGCTCTAAACAATGAGCAGTTCTTC.

J is TRBJ2-1 and V is TRBV6-2 or TRBV6-3; possible D gene TRBD2, 5 bases. V was clipped by 5 bases and J by 10 bases, with 12 bases between them. The CDR3 sequence is 12 residues long. CDR1 and CDR2 from the germline V gene are MNHEY and SVGEGT. CDR3: CASSPRRREQFF. The CDR3 coding sequence is TGTGCCAGCAGTCCTCGTAGGAGGGAGCAGTTCTTC.

The rearrangement joins TRBV20-1 to TRBJ1-2; TRBD1 might be the D (6 bases). The V end was cut by 2 bases, the J end by 1 base, with 11 bases between. Looked up from germline, CDR1 is DFQATT and CDR2 is SNEGSKA (reference sequence). This CDR3 is built from 14 residues. The CDR3: CSARITGINYGYTF. DNA of the CDR3: TGCAGTGCTAGAATTACAGGGATTAACTATGGCTACACCTTC.

This clonotype showed up just once. The chain joins TRBV5-6 to TRBJ2-7, with 7 positions matching TRBD2. The germline gives CDR1 SGHDT, CDR2 YYEEEE. Trimming cost V 1 base and J 7 bases; bases outside gene matches: 8. The CDR3 is 14 residues long. The CDR3, as DNA: TGTGCCAGCAGCTTGCCCGGGCCCGGGAGGGAGCAGTACGTC. It codes for CASSLPGPGREQYV.

The V gene is TRBV6-4, the J gene TRBJ2-2; 9 bases align to TRBD2. Germline trimming cut 4 bases from V and 4 bases from J; bases unmatched to any gene: 4. This CDR3 region has 15 residues. The germline V gene encodes CDR1 MRHNA and CDR2 SNTAGT. The CDR3, as DNA: TGTGCCAGCAGTGTTAGCGGGGGAGGCACCGGGGAGCTGTTTTTT. This translates into CASSVSGGGTGELFF.

The rearrangement uses TRBV25-1 and TRBJ2-3, with D possibly matching TRBD1 (5 bases). The CDR3 extends over 14 amino acids. Trimming left V 0 bases short and J 8 bases short, with 12 bases between. Germline CDR1 is MGHDK and CDR2 is SYGVNS. The DNA for the CDR3 is TGTGCCAGCAGTGAATACAGGGATCAGGGTACGCAGTATTTT. It is translated as CASSEYRDQGTQYF.

The chain carries TRBV18 and TRBJ1-3; D is unresolved. The germline V gene encodes CDR1 KGHSH and CDR2 LQKENI. The CDR3 contains 15 residues. V shed 3 bases and J shed 0 bases, with 9 bases lying between them. The CDR3 nucleotides are TGTGCCAGCTCACCTAAGGACGTCTCTGGAAACACCATATATTTT. Translation: CASSPKDVSGNTIYF.

The V and J genes are TRBV6-1 and TRBJ1-5; D not certain. Trimming left V 7 bases short and J 0 bases short, with 16 bases between. This CDR3 region has 16 residues. The germline V gene encodes CDR1 MNHNS and CDR2 SASEGT. The CDR3 here is CASIGPELYSNQPQHF. CDR3 coding DNA: TGTGCCAGCATTGGGCCAGAGTTATATAGCAATCAGCCCCAGCATTTT.

CDR3 nucleotide sequence: TGTGCCAGCAGCTATCAAACAGGGAGGGGCGAGCAGTACGTC. Protein product: CASSYQTGRGEQYV. The rearrangement links TRBV7-2 to TRBJ2-7, with TRBD2 as a possible D gene (7 bases). CDR1 and CDR2 from the germline V gene are SGHTA and FQGNSA. The CDR3 has 14 residues. Trimming took off 4 bases at V and 6 bases at J, with 16 bases between the two ends.

This chain links TRBV15 with TRBJ1-1, with 7 bases that match TRBD1. Germline V gene lookup returns CDR1 LNHNV and CDR2 YYDKDF (reference sequence). This CDR3 is 14 amino acids long. The ends lost 4 bases at V and 5 bases at J; junction bases unmatched: 7. In nucleotides, the CDR3 is TGTGCCACCAGCACCGCGACAGGGTGGACTGAAGCTTTCTTT. It codes for CATSTATGWTEAFF.